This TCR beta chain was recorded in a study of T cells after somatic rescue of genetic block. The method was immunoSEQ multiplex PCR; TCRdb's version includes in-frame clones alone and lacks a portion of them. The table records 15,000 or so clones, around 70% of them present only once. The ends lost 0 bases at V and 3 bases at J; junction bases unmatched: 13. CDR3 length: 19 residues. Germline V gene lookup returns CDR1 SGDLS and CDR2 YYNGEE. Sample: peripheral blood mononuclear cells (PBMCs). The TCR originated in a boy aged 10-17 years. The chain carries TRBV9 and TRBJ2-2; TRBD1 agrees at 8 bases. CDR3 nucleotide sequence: TGTGCCAGCAGCGTAGCCCCCCGGACGGGACAGGCGGACACCGGGGAGCTGTTTTTT. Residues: CASSVAPRTGQADTGELFF.